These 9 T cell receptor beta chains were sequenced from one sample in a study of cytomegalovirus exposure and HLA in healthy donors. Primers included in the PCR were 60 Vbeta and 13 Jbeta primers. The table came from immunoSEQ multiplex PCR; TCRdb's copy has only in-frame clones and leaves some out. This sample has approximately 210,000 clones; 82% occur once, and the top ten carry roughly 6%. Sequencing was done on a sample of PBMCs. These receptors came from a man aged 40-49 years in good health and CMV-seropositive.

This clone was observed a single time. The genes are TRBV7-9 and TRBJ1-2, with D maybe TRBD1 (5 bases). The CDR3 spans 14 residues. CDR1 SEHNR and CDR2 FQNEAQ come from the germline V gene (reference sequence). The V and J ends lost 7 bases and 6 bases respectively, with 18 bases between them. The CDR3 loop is CASTPLQEAHGYTF. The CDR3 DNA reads TGTGCCAGCACCCCCCTACAGGAAGCCCATGGCTACACCTTC.

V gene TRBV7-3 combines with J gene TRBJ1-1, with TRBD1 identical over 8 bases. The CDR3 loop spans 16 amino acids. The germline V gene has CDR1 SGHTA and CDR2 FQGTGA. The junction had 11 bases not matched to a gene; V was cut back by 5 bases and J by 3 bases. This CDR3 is CASSGQGQSEDTEAFF. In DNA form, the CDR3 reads TGTGCCAGCAGCGGACAGGGACAGTCTGAGGACACTGAAGCTTTCTTT.

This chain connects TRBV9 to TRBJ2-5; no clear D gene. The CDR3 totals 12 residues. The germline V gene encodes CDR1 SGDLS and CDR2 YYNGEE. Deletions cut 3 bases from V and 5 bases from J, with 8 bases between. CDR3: CASSAPDETQYF. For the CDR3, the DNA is TGTGCCAGCAGCGCCCCAGATGAGACCCAGTACTTC.

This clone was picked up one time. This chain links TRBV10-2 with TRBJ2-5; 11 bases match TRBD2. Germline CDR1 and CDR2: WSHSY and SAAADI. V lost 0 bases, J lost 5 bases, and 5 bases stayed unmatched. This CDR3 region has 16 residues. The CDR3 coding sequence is TGCGCCAGCAGTGAGTCGATAGCGGGAGGGTGGGAGACCCAGTACTTC. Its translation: CASSESIAGGWETQYF.

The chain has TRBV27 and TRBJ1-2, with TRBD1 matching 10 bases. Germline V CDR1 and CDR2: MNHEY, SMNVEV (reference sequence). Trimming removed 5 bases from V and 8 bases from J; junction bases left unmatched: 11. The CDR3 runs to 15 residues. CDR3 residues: CASSTARQGAWGYTF. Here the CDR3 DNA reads TGTGCCAGCAGTACCGCCCGACAGGGGGCGTGGGGCTACACCTTC.

CDR3 sequence: CASSPGGGGYTF. As DNA, the CDR3 is TGTGCCAGCAGCCCCGGGGGTGGCGGCTACACCTTC. The rearrangement joins TRBV5-4 to TRBJ1-2; tentatively, D is TRBD1 (5 bases). Looked up from germline, CDR1 is SGHNT and CDR2 is YYREEE (reference sequence). Trimming cost V 4 bases and J 8 bases, with 12 bases left between them. The CDR3 length is 12 residues.

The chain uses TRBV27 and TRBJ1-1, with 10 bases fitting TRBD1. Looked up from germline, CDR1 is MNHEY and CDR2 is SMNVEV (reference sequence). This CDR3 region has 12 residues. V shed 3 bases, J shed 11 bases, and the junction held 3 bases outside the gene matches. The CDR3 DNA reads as TGTGCCAGCAGTTTGACAGGGGGCAACGCTTTCTTT. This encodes CASSLTGGNAFF.

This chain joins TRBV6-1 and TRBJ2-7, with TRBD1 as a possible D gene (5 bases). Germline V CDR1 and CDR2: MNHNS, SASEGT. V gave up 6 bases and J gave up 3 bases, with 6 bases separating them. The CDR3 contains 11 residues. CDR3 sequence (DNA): TGTGCCAGCAGGGACAACTACGAGCAGTACGTC. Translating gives CASRDNYEQYV.

The DNA of the CDR3 is TGTGCCAGCAGCTTTGGGACTAGCCGAGAGACCCAGTACTTC. Translating gives CASSFGTSRETQYF. The rearrangement uses TRBV7-6 and TRBJ2-5; 9 bases line up with TRBD2. With V trimmed by 3 bases and J by 4 bases, 3 bases remained unmatched. From germline, CDR1 is SGHVS and CDR2 FNYEAQ. The CDR3 spans 14 residues.